A selection of T cell receptor beta chains follows, all from one sample in a study of blood T cell repertoires in COVID-19. Assay: immunoSEQ multiplex PCR; the TCRdb copy retains only in-frame clones and omits some. The table includes roughly 410,000 clones, around 90% detected once. Input material: peripheral blood. Receptor source: a man in his forties with acute or convalescent COVID-19. Both conserved end residues are part of each CDR3. A D gene is named only where the DNA matches it firmly. Clone size appears in some rows only: once, few, many, or a class for an expanded clone.

abundance	v_gene	j_gene	d_gene	CDR3nt	CDR3aa
NA	TRBV4-2	TRBJ1-5	NA	TGTGCCAGCAGCCAAGAACAGGATTATAGCAATCAGCCCCAGCATTTT	CASSQEQDYSNQPQHF
NA	TRBV3-1/TRBV3-2	TRBJ2-2	TRBD1	TGTGCCAGCACCCTGGGACAGCAGAACACCGGGGAGCTGTTTTTT	CASTLGQQNTGELFF
few	TRBV7-2	TRBJ1-5	NA	TGTGCCAGCAGCATTCTTCAGGATCAGCCCCAGCATTTT	CASSILQDQPQHF
NA	TRBV19	TRBJ1-1	TRBD1	TGTGCCAGTAGTATGACAGGGGACACTGAAGCTTTCTTT	CASSMTGDTEAFF
NA	TRBV19	TRBJ2-1	NA	TGTGCCAGTAATAGTAGGAGGGAGAGTAACAATGAGCAGTTCTTC	CASNSRRESNNEQFF
NA	TRBV10-2	TRBJ2-1	TRBD2	TGCGCCAGCAAGATCAATAGCGGGCCCATCAATGAGCAGTTCTTC	CASKINSGPINEQFF
NA	TRBV11-2	TRBJ1-5	TRBD1	TGTGCCAGCAGCTCCGGGACAGGGCGGAGCAATCAGCCCCAGCATTTT	CASSSGTGRSNQPQHF
NA	TRBV6-4	TRBJ1-1	NA	TGTGCCAGCAGTGAAGTTCCGGGAACTGAAGCTTTCTTT	CASSEVPGTEAFF
NA	TRBV5-1	TRBJ1-1	NA	TGCGCCAGCAGCTTTACCGGGGAATTGAACACTGAAGCTTTCTTT	CASSFTGELNTEAFF
NA	TRBV29-1	TRBJ1-2	NA	TGCAGCGTTGAAGGGGTCTCACAGCCCAACTATGGCTACACCTTC	CSVEGVSQPNYGYTF
NA	TRBV4-1	TRBJ1-5	TRBD1	TGCGCCAGCAGCCAAGGGACAGGGGTCAATCAGCCCCAGCATTTT	CASSQGTGVNQPQHF
NA	TRBV6-5	TRBJ1-1	NA	TGTGCCAGCAGTTACGGCGGGAACACTGAAGCTTTCTTT	CASSYGGNTEAFF
NA	TRBV23-1	TRBJ1-1	NA	TGCGCCAGCAGATCTATGAACACTGAAGCTTTCTTT	CASRSMNTEAFF
NA	TRBV10-2	TRBJ2-7	NA	TGCGCCAGCAGTGAGCCCACCCGGGAAGATCGCCGCCAGTACTTC	CASSEPTREDRRQYF
NA	TRBV14	TRBJ1-2	NA	TGTGCCAGCAGCGCATTGGGAGGGAACTATGGCTACACCTTC	CASSALGGNYGYTF
NA	TRBV7-8	TRBJ1-2	TRBD1	TGTGCCAGCAGCCGAGGGGGGACAGGGGCCTATGGCTACACCTTC	CASSRGGTGAYGYTF
NA	TRBV9	TRBJ1-1	NA	TGTGCCAGCAGCACTTCGGGACAAATGAACACTGAAGCTTTCTTT	CASSTSGQMNTEAFF
once	TRBV6-5	TRBJ1-1	TRBD1	TGTGCCAGCAGGGCACAGGGGGTCCCTGAAGCTTTCTTT	CASRAQGVPEAFF
NA	TRBV7-6	TRBJ2-3	NA	TGTGCCAGCAGCTTAGCAGTGAGTGGGAGTAGCACAGATACGCAGTATTTT	CASSLAVSGSSTDTQYF
NA	TRBV7-9	TRBJ1-3	NA	TGTGCCAGCAGCTTAGGGTTCAGGGAACACTCTGGAAACACCATATATTTT	CASSLGFREHSGNTIYF
NA	TRBV30	TRBJ2-3	NA	TGTGCCTGGAGTGTACCAGCGGGCACAGATACGCAGTATTTT	CAWSVPAGTDTQYF
NA	TRBV18	TRBJ2-5	NA	TGTGCCAGCTCACCGTCTGGGGGGGAGACCCAGTACTTC	CASSPSGGETQYF
NA	TRBV5-1	TRBJ1-3	NA	TGCGCCAGCAGCTTGGCCCCAGGCAGAAGGTCTGGAAACACCATATATTTT	CASSLAPGRRSGNTIYF
NA	TRBV5-6	TRBJ2-2	TRBD2	TGTGCCAGCAGCTCGCCCGGGGGGACGAACACCGGGGAGCTGTTTTTT	CASSSPGGTNTGELFF
NA	TRBV5-6	TRBJ2-1	NA	TGTGCCAGCAGCTTTCGAGATAACTTCAATGAGCAGTTCTTC	CASSFRDNFNEQFF
once	TRBV4-1	TRBJ1-4	NA	TGCGCCAGCAGGCCCTGGGGGCGTAATGAAAAACTGTTTTTT	CASRPWGRNEKLFF
few	TRBV12-3/TRBV12-4	TRBJ1-1	TRBD1	TGTGCCAGACAGTGGCCAGGGGGCACTGAAGCTTTCTTT	CARQWPGGTEAFF
NA	TRBV19	TRBJ1-6	NA	TGTGCCAGTTCACCGGTTATCAATTCACCCCTCCACTTT	CASSPVINSPLHF
once	TRBV9	TRBJ1-5	NA	TGTGCCAGCAGCGTGGGGGGTGGCGGTCAGCCCCAGCATTTT	CASSVGGGGQPQHF
NA	TRBV28	TRBJ1-4	NA	TGTGCCAGCAGTTTATCTGCCCCCGGCAGCAGGGGTGAAAAACTGTTTTTT	CASSLSAPGSRGEKLFF
NA	TRBV9	TRBJ2-6	TRBD1	TGTGCCAGCAGCCTGGCAGGGGGCTCTGGGGCCAACGTCCTGACTTTC	CASSLAGGSGANVLTF
NA	TRBV15	TRBJ2-2	TRBD2	TGTGCCACCAGCACCGAAAGGGGAGGGAGAGGGGTCGGGGAGCTGTTTTTT	CATSTERGGRGVGELFF
NA	TRBV27	TRBJ1-6	NA	TGTGCCAGCGGGAGGATGAGGAGGGATTCACCCCTCCACTTT	CASGRMRRDSPLHF
few	TRBV6-1	TRBJ1-2	NA	TGTGCCAGCAGTGAAAAGGCTTGGGGAGACGGCTACACCTTC	CASSEKAWGDGYTF
NA	TRBV27	TRBJ2-1	TRBD1	TGTGCCAGCAGTTTTTCATTCGGGCAGGGGGTCAATGAGCAGTTCTTC	CASSFSFGQGVNEQFF
NA	TRBV7-3	TRBJ2-3	NA	TGTGCCAGCAGCTTAGGGTCCCGCGGAGATACGCAGTATTTT	CASSLGSRGDTQYF
NA	TRBV7-2	TRBJ2-5	TRBD2	TGTGCCAGCAGCTCAGGACTAGCGGGAGTCCAAGAGACCCAGTACTTC	CASSSGLAGVQETQYF
NA	TRBV10-3	TRBJ2-7	TRBD1	TGTGCCATCAGTGAGTCGGGGACAGGGTCCTACGAGCAGTACTTC	CAISESGTGSYEQYF
NA	TRBV11-2	TRBJ2-7	TRBD1	TGTGCCAGCAGTTCGTTAGGGGGCAGCTACGAGCAGTACTTC	CASSSLGGSYEQYF
few	TRBV7-3	TRBJ2-1	TRBD1	TGTGCCAGCAGCCGGGGACAGGCGGTAGGGAATGAGCAGTTCTTC	CASSRGQAVGNEQFF